Following are 25 T cell receptor beta chains from one sample sequenced in a study of shared clonotypes between healthy human individuals. Libraries were prepared by immunoSEQ multiplex PCR; TCRdb keeps only in-frame clonotypes and omits some of them. The top ten hold 0.35% to 0.5% of the sample, which has 2.3 million or so clones, over 90% seen once. Material for sequencing was naive CD4+ T cells from PBMCs. Subset described: CD45RA+ positively selected. The receptors come from a man between 18 and 29 years old in good health. Some clones in this sample may be carry-over from other donors' samples.

The V gene is TRBV7-2, the J gene TRBJ2-7; no definite D call. The CDR3 contains 13 residues. CDR1 SGHTA and CDR2 FQGNSA come from the germline V gene. V was clipped by 0 bases and J by 6 bases, with 9 bases between them. CDR3 sequence reads: CASSLANGGEQYF. CDR3 bases: TGTGCCAGCAGCTTAGCCAATGGCGGCGAGCAGTACTTC. The variable domain in full, completed from reference TRBV7-2 and TRBJ2-7, reads GAGVSQSPSNKVTEKGKDVELRCDPISGHTALYWYRQSLGQGLEFLIYFQGNSAPDKSGLPSDRFSAERTGGSVSTLTIQRTQQEDSAVYLCASSLANGGEQYFGPGTRLTVT.

The CDR3: CASSLHSYNEQFF. The CDR3 nucleotides read TGTGCCAGCAGTTTGCACAGCTACAATGAGCAGTTCTTC. The chain links TRBV28 to TRBJ2-1; D remains ambiguous. Trimming took 3 bases from V and 3 from J, leaving 6 bases between them. Germline V gene lookup returns CDR1 MDHEN and CDR2 SYDVKM. CDR3 length: 13 amino acids.

The rearrangement links TRBV7-9 to TRBJ1-4, with TRBD1 identical over 10 bases. The CDR3 runs 15 residues. Germline V gives CDR1 SEHNR, CDR2 FQNEAQ (reference sequence). After removal of 5 bases from V and 5 bases from J, the junction contained 5 bases not matched to a gene. The CDR3 DNA follows: TGTGCCAGCAGCCCCCCGGGACAGGGGAATGAAAAACTGTTTTTT. Translated, it gives CASSPPGQGNEKLFF.

The chain recombines TRBV30 with TRBJ2-6; D gene unclear. This CDR3 has 15 amino acids. The V gene lost 0 bases and the J gene lost 2 bases, with 8 bases spanning the gap. The germline V gene encodes CDR1 GTSNPN and CDR2 SVGIG (reference sequence). The CDR3 is CAWSVGSAGANVLTF. CDR3 nucleotide sequence: TGTGCCTGGAGTGTAGGGTCAGCTGGGGCCAACGTCCTGACTTTC.

Concerning this clone itself: In the same sample, other DNA sequences code for this CDR3. V and J are TRBV4-1 and TRBJ1-2; a weak D match, TRBD1 (6 bases). The CDR3 loop spans 15 amino acids. V shed 3 bases and J shed 2 bases, with 13 bases lying between them. Germline CDR1 reads MGHRA; CDR2 reads YSYEKL. The CDR3 DNA follows: TGCGCCAGCAGCCAGGTCCCGGGGGCCAACTATGGCTACACCTTC. Residues: CASSQVPGANYGYTF.

V and J are TRBV7-2 and TRBJ1-5; D not resolved. Germline CDR1 reads SGHTA; CDR2 reads FQGNSA. The CDR3 is 13 residues long. Trimming removed 3 bases at V and 4 bases at J, with 7 bases between. In nucleotides, the CDR3 is TGTGCCAGCAGCTTCCCGAATAATCAGCCCCAGCATTTT. It codes for CASSFPNNQPQHF.

This chain joins TRBV5-1 and TRBJ2-1; TRBD2 agrees at 7 bases. CDR3 length: 15 amino acids. Germline loops: CDR1 SGHRS, CDR2 YFSETQ. The V gene end was trimmed by 9 bases and the J gene end by 3 bases; junction bases not matched to a gene: 12. CDR3 amino acids: CATQRGSGSYNEQFF. The CDR3 bases are TGCGCCACCCAGCGGGGTTCCGGGAGCTACAATGAGCAGTTCTTC.

The chain recombines TRBV29-1 with TRBJ2-1, with 9 nucleotides matching TRBD2. The CDR3 length is 16 residues. V was pared by 4 bases and J by 4 bases, with 11 bases of the junction left unmatched. CDR1 SQVTM and CDR2 ANQGSEA come from the germline V gene. CDR3 DNA: TGCAGCGTTGTCGGTTTGGCTAGCGGGACGTACAATGAGCAGTTCTTC. It is translated as CSVVGLASGTYNEQFF.

The CDR3: CASSQLTVTQETQYF. The CDR3 region has the DNA TGCGCCAGCAGCCAATTGACGGTCACTCAAGAGACCCAGTACTTC. The chain couples TRBV4-1 to TRBJ2-5; no reliable D call. The CDR3 consists of 15 residues. The V end lost 2 bases, the J end lost 2 bases, and 12 bases lay between the germline ends. Germline assignment: CDR1 MGHRA and CDR2 YSYEKL.

The chain carries TRBV9 and TRBJ2-5; D remains unclear. Germline V gene lookup returns CDR1 SGDLS and CDR2 YYNGEE. V was pared by 0 bases and J by 5 bases, with 8 bases between. The CDR3 covers 13 residues. The CDR3 sequence: CASSVGDEETQYF. CDR3 DNA: TGTGCCAGCAGCGTAGGTGATGAGGAGACCCAGTACTTC.

This clone came up a few times. The chain combines TRBV2 with TRBJ1-5, with a possible D match to TRBD1 (5 bases). The CDR3 is 14 residues long. Looked up from germline, CDR1 is SNHLY and CDR2 is FYNNEI. CDR3 nucleotide sequence: TGTGCAAACAGCAGGGATTATAGCAATCAGCCCCAGCATTTT. Protein: CANSRDYSNQPQHF.

The rearrangement uses TRBV11-3 and TRBJ2-1; 11 bases line up with TRBD2. The CDR3 is 19 amino acids. V shed 4 bases, J shed 6 bases, and the junction held 17 bases outside the gene matches. Germline V lookup: CDR1 SGHNT, CDR2 YENEEA. The CDR3 sequence is CASSSEISGRAGASNEQFF. In DNA, the CDR3 is TGTGCCAGCAGCTCGGAAATTAGCGGGAGGGCCGGGGCGAGCAATGAGCAGTTCTTC. Combining the CDR3 with reference TRBV11-3 and TRBJ2-1 gives the whole variable domain EAGVVQSPRYKIIEKKQPVAFWCNPISGHNTLYWYLQNLGQGPELLIRYENEEAVDDSQLPKDRFSAERLKGVDSTLKIQPAELGDSAVYLCASSSEISGRAGASNEQFFGPGTRLTVL.

The chain uses TRBV6-5 and TRBJ2-7; a weak D match, TRBD2 (6 bases). Per germline, CDR1 MNHEY and CDR2 SVGAGI. V lost 4 bases to trimming and J lost 3 bases, with 19 bases between them. CDR3 length equals 16 residues. CDR3 loop: CASSSSRAAGHYEQYF. DNA for the CDR3: TGTGCCAGCAGTTCGTCTCGGGCCGCGGGGCACTACGAGCAGTACTTC.

In regard to this clone: Within the sample, other DNA sequences also encode this same CDR3. V gene TRBV7-9 combines with J gene TRBJ1-4; TRBD1 aligns across 9 bases. Unmatched junction bases numbered 4, after V lost 0 bases and J lost 5 bases. The CDR3 is 16 residues long. Germline lookup yields CDR1 SEHNR and CDR2 FQNEAQ (reference sequence). This CDR3 reads CASSLARGQGNEKLFF. CDR3 coding DNA: TGTGCCAGCAGCTTAGCACGAGGACAGGGGAATGAAAAACTGTTTTTT.

V and J are TRBV6-5 and TRBJ1-1; D unresolved. This CDR3 contains 13 residues. Trimming left V 0 bases short and J 5 bases short, with 7 bases between. Germline-derived CDR1 and CDR2 are MNHEY and SVGAGI. CDR3 sequence: CASSYSTQTEAFF. The CDR3 coding sequence is TGTGCCAGCAGTTACTCGACGCAGACTGAAGCTTTCTTT.

The CDR3 loop reads CASRFLAGGRSYEQYF. The CDR3 bases are TGCGCCAGCCGATTTTTAGCGGGAGGTCGGTCCTACGAGCAGTACTTC. The V gene is TRBV10-2, the J gene TRBJ2-7, with 10 positions matching TRBD2. CDR1 is WSHSY and CDR2 is SAAADI in the germline V gene. The CDR3 is 16 amino acids. With 8 bases clipped from V and 1 base from J, the junction kept 11 bases outside the gene matches.

V gene TRBV5-1 combines with J gene TRBJ2-7, with D possibly TRBD2 on 6 matching bases. The germline CDR1 and CDR2 sequences are SGHRS and YFSETQ. The CDR3 spans 14 residues. Deletions cut 2 bases from V and 4 bases from J, with 13 bases between. The CDR3: CASSLGPGLYEQYF. CDR3 coding DNA: TGCGCCAGCAGCTTAGGGCCGGGACTTTACGAGCAGTACTTC.

V and J are TRBV18 and TRBJ2-7; 8 bases align to TRBD1. Germline assignment: CDR1 KGHSH and CDR2 LQKENI. CDR3 length: 13 amino acids. Losses at the gene ends were 6 bases for V and 6 bases for J; bases not matched to a gene: 7. The CDR3 is CASSRTGTGEQYF. CDR3 nucleotides: TGTGCCAGCTCCCGGACAGGGACCGGCGAGCAGTACTTC.

As to this clone: This CDR3 is also generated by other DNA sequences in the sample. The rearrangement uses TRBV7-3 and TRBJ1-2; D possibly corresponds to TRBD1 (5 bases). Germline-derived CDR1 and CDR2 are SGHTA and FQGTGA. V was cut by 4 bases and J by 2 bases, with 8 bases left in between. This CDR3 contains 13 residues. The CDR3 protein is CASSSGPNYGYTF. The CDR3 region has the DNA TGTGCCAGCAGCTCGGGACCGAACTATGGCTACACCTTC.

The V gene is TRBV7-9, the J gene TRBJ2-1; 8 bases line up with TRBD2. Losses at the gene ends were 1 base for V and 7 bases for J; bases not matched to a gene: 9. Germline CDR1 reads SEHNR; CDR2 reads FQNEAQ (reference sequence). The CDR3 runs 16 residues. The CDR3 nucleotides read TGTGCCAGCAGCTTAGGGGCGGGACTAGAAAATAATGAGCAGTTCTTC. The encoded protein is CASSLGAGLENNEQFF.

The J gene is TRBJ2-3, the V gene TRBV7-2; the D is unclear. The CDR3 totals 13 residues. In germline, CDR1 is SGHTA, CDR2 FQGNSA. The V and J ends lost 6 bases and 5 bases respectively, with 12 bases between them. CDR3 loop: CASRFRSGDTQYF. The CDR3 nucleotides read TGTGCCAGCAGGTTTAGATCAGGAGATACGCAGTATTTT.

The chain joins TRBV6-5 to TRBJ1-2; 11 positions match TRBD1. The germline CDR1 and CDR2 sequences are MNHEY and SVGAGI. The CDR3 runs 15 residues. Germline trimming cut 6 bases from V and 6 bases from J; bases unmatched to any gene: 9. The CDR3 region has the DNA TGTGCCAGCAGCCACCTGCCGGGACAGGGGGATGGCTACACCTTC. Residues: CASSHLPGQGDGYTF.

V and J are TRBV11-1 and TRBJ1-2; D may be TRBD1 (5 bases). The CDR3 extends over 15 amino acids. Germline V gene sequence: CDR1 SGHAT, CDR2 FQDESV (reference sequence). V lost 2 bases to trimming and J lost 0 bases, with 10 bases between them. The CDR3 DNA sequence: TGTGCCAGCAGCTTAATCGGGGGTACTAACTATGGCTACACCTTC. Its translation is CASSLIGGTNYGYTF.

This chain links TRBV28 with TRBJ2-7; 9 bases are a match to TRBD1. The V segment lost 5 bases and the J segment 4 bases; nucleotides outside the gene matches: 9. CDR1 MDHEN and CDR2 SYDVKM come from the germline V gene. The CDR3 loop spans 15 amino acids. CDR3 sequence: CASSRTRQGVYEQYF. CDR3 in DNA: TGTGCCAGCAGTAGAACCCGACAGGGGGTATACGAGCAGTACTTC.

This chain uses TRBV7-9 with TRBJ1-4; D unresolved. This CDR3 region has 14 residues. CDR1 and CDR2 from the germline V gene are SEHNR and FQNEAQ (reference sequence). Trimming removed 0 bases from V and 2 bases from J, with 4 bases in between. This CDR3 reads CASSLAGTNEKLFF. The CDR3 DNA is TGTGCCAGCAGCTTAGCTGGTACTAATGAAAAACTGTTTTTT.